This is a list of T cell receptor beta chains from one sample in a study of OX40 agonist ivuxolimab in advanced cancers. Assay used: immunoSEQ multiplex PCR; TCRdb lists only in-frame clones, some missing. The sample includes about 83,000 clones, less than 95% of them seen just once. This specimen consisted of CD4+ or CD8+ T cells sorted from blood, obtained in a trial of the OX40 agonist ivuxolimab. The receptors come from an adult with an advanced solid tumor such as melanoma, head and neck, liver or kidney cancer. Each CDR3 is given with its conserved first and last residue. D genes are given only for firm matches. Size is omitted from some rows. Given values are once, few, many or a class for expanded clones.

len	d_gene	v_gene	j_gene	abundance	CDR3nt	CDR3aa
13	NA	TRBV27	TRBJ1-5	few	TGTGCCAGCAGTTTATGGTACAATCAGCCCCAGCATTTT	CASSLWYNQPQHF
13	TRBD1	TRBV9	TRBJ2-1	NA	TGTGCCAGCAGCGTCCAGGGGGCAGGTGAGCAGTTCTTC	CASSVQGAGEQFF
14	TRBD1	TRBV5-6	TRBJ1-1	NA	TGTGCCAGCAGCTTCGGGACAGCCAACACTGAAGCTTTCTTT	CASSFGTANTEAFF
11	NA	TRBV6-1	TRBJ2-7	NA	TGTGCCAGCAGCGACAGCTACGAGCAGTACTTC	CASSDSYEQYF
13	TRBD1	TRBV27	TRBJ1-2	NA	TGTGCCAGCAGGCCAGGGGGGTTTGATGGCTACACCTTC	CASRPGGFDGYTF
13	NA	TRBV30	TRBJ2-1	NA	TGTGCCTGGAGTACTGACAGATCCAATGAGCAGTTCTTC	CAWSTDRSNEQFF
13	NA	TRBV29-1	TRBJ1-5	NA	TGCAGCGTTGCCCGGGAGAGCAATCAGCCCCAGCATTTT	CSVARESNQPQHF
15	TRBD1	TRBV28	TRBJ1-5	NA	TGTGCCAGCAGTTTAAGGGGACAGGGTCATCAGCCCCAGCATTTT	CASSLRGQGHQPQHF
16	NA	TRBV19	TRBJ2-1	NA	TGTGCCAGTACCCTTATTGCGGGGAGCTCCTACAATGAGCAGTTCTTC	CASTLIAGSSYNEQFF
18	TRBD2	TRBV4-3	TRBJ2-1	NA	TGCGCCAGCAGCCAAGATTGGGCGGGAGGGCCCCTTTACAATGAGCAGTTCTTC	CASSQDWAGGPLYNEQFF
13	NA	TRBV10-3	TRBJ2-7	few	TGTGCCATCAGTGACGGGCCGGCCTACGAGCAGTACTTC	CAISDGPAYEQYF
14	NA	TRBV5-6	TRBJ1-5	NA	TGTGCCAGCAGCTTGTTCCGGGAGTATCAGCCCCAGCATTTT	CASSLFREYQPQHF
15	NA	TRBV28	TRBJ1-1	NA	TGTGCCAGCAGGAGGGAGGAGATGATGAACACTGAAGCTTTCTTT	CASRREEMMNTEAFF
14	NA	TRBV30	TRBJ1-3	NA	TGTGCCTGGAGTGGAGGGTTTTTTGGAAACACCATATATTTT	CAWSGGFFGNTIYF
13	NA	TRBV28	TRBJ1-2	once	TGTGCCAGCAGTTTCCAGGGATACTATGGCTACACCTTC	CASSFQGYYGYTF
19	TRBD2	TRBV4-3	TRBJ2-1	NA	TGCGCCAGCAGCCCCCGTGGAGCGGGGGGGCCGTATTTCACCGATGAGCAGTTCTTC	CASSPRGAGGPYFTDEQFF
11	NA	TRBV9	TRBJ2-5	once	TGTGCCAGCAGCGTAGACGAGACCCAGTACTTC	CASSVDETQYF
15	NA	TRBV6-4	TRBJ2-1	NA	TGTGCCAGCAGTGACGTACCGGGGGACTACAATGAGCAGTTCTTC	CASSDVPGDYNEQFF
14	NA	TRBV7-9	TRBJ1-3	NA	TGTGCCAGCAGCGGGGACTTTTCTGGAAACACCATATATTTT	CASSGDFSGNTIYF
14	NA	TRBV30	TRBJ2-2	NA	TGTGCCTGGAGTGCGGCGGAGAACACCGGGGAGCTGTTTTTT	CAWSAAENTGELFF
12	NA	TRBV6-5	TRBJ1-1	NA	TGTGCCAGCAGCCTGCTGGGTACAGAAGCTTTCTTT	CASSLLGTEAFF
15	TRBD2	TRBV12-5	TRBJ2-1	NA	TGTGCTAGTGGTTTGGGGTGGGGCGGGAGAAATGAGCAGTTCTTC	CASGLGWGGRNEQFF
12	NA	TRBV9	TRBJ2-5	few	TGTGCCAGCAGCGCCAACCAAGAGACCCAGTACTTC	CASSANQETQYF
11	NA	TRBV7-9	TRBJ1-4	NA	TGTGCCAGCAGCTTTAGTGAAAAACTGTTTTTT	CASSFSEKLFF
14	NA	TRBV27	TRBJ1-4	few	TGTGCCAGCAGTTCAGGTGCAACTAATGAAAAACTGTTTTTT	CASSSGATNEKLFF
14	NA	TRBV30	TRBJ2-1	NA	TGTGCCTGGAGTGAGAGTAGCTCCTACAATGAGCAGTTCTTC	CAWSESSSYNEQFF
13	NA	TRBV4-3	TRBJ2-7	NA	TGCGCCAGCAGCCAAGAGAGGAACTACGAGCAGTACTTC	CASSQERNYEQYF
16	NA	TRBV19	TRBJ1-4	NA	TGTGCCAGTAGTATCCTCCGCGCATCAACTAATGAAAAACTGTTTTTT	CASSILRASTNEKLFF
15	NA	TRBV28	TRBJ2-2	NA	TGTGCCAGCACTCGACCGCAAATGAACACCGGGGAGCTGTTTTTT	CASTRPQMNTGELFF
12	TRBD1	TRBV10-3	TRBJ1-1	NA	TGTGCCACTCTACAGGGGGCCACTGAAGCTTTCTTT	CATLQGATEAFF
15	NA	TRBV19	TRBJ1-5	NA	TGTGCCAGTAGTTGGACAGTGCATTTCAATCAGCCCCAGCATTTT	CASSWTVHFNQPQHF
13	NA	TRBV14	TRBJ2-3	NA	TGTGCCAGCAGCCAAGGGTACACAGATACGCAGTATTTT	CASSQGYTDTQYF
17	TRBD2	TRBV15	TRBJ2-7	NA	TGTGCCACCAGCAGAGAACAAGCGGGGGGGCCTTACTACGAGCAGTACTTC	CATSREQAGGPYYEQYF
14	NA	TRBV30	TRBJ2-6	NA	TGTGCCTGGAGTGGAGGGTCTGGGGCCAACGTCCTGACTTTC	CAWSGGSGANVLTF
16	TRBD2	TRBV11-3	TRBJ2-1	NA	TGTGCCAGCAGCGCATGGTTGGCGGGAGGGTACAATGAGCAGTTCTTC	CASSAWLAGGYNEQFF
15	NA	TRBV19	TRBJ1-5	NA	TGTGCCAGTAGTATCATGTCAGGCCATAATCAGCCCCAGCATTTT	CASSIMSGHNQPQHF
15	TRBD1	TRBV7-9	TRBJ2-3	NA	TGTGCCAGCAGCTCCCGGGACAGGGTGACAGATACGCAGTATTTT	CASSSRDRVTDTQYF
15	TRBD2	TRBV14	TRBJ2-3	NA	TGTGCCAGCAGCCAAGCTGGGAGGGGCGCAGATACGCAGTATTTT	CASSQAGRGADTQYF
15	TRBD2	TRBV9	TRBJ2-1	NA	TGTGCCAGCAGCGTAGGCGGGGGGGCCGTATATGAGCAGTTCTTC	CASSVGGGAVYEQFF
19	TRBD2	TRBV2	TRBJ2-3	NA	TGTGCCAGCAGCTCCGGGAGGGCGGACACTCTGATTCTGACAGATACGCAGTATTTT	CASSSGRADTLILTDTQYF
12	NA	TRBV19	TRBJ2-1	NA	TGTGCCAGTAGTATGGACTACAATGAGCAGTTCTTC	CASSMDYNEQFF
17	TRBD1	TRBV28	TRBJ1-3	NA	TGTGCCAGCAGTCCACTATACCCGGGACAGCCTACGGACACCATATATTTT	CASSPLYPGQPTDTIYF
11	NA	TRBV25-1	TRBJ2-3	NA	TGTGCCAGCAACACAGGGACTACGCAGTATTTT	CASNTGTTQYF